This TCR beta chain was captured by sequencing in a study of CD8 T cells in ankylosing spondylitis. The study, taken as a whole, reports: Seemingly distinctive of ankylosing spondylitis blood was a TCR beta motif formed by eight highly homologous variants. Disease-linked clones bore a CD8+ phenotype and were relatively rare in peripheral blood.

As regards this clonotype: Its specificity is not known.

Quantitative 5'-RACE was performed with molecular barcodes, and it yielded the TCR beta libraries. TCRdb re-derived calls from the 5' RACE reads in MiXCR, one entry per CDR3 protein. There are more than 100,000 distinct CDR3 sequences in the sample; more than 9.5% occur only once, and 4.1% lies in the top ten. Sequencing was performed on blood, either unsorted or a sorted T cell fraction (not recorded which). The sequence was obtained from a female donor with ankylosing spondylitis or in good health (not recorded which).

The CDR3 spells CATSRGGEGTDTQYF. In DNA form, the CDR3 reads TGTGCCACCTCCCGAGGGGGCGAGGGCACAGATACGCAGTATTTT. The chain couples TRBV6-1 to TRBJ2-3, with 7 bases identical to TRBD1. Germline CDR1 is MNHNS and CDR2 is SASEGT. J lost 1 base, V lost 10 bases, and 11 bases had no gene match. This CDR3 comprises 15 residues.